This T cell receptor beta chain was documented in a study of response to subunit inactivated influenza vaccine. Study results and caveats: It was suggested by the authors that few new T cells are recruited by each seasonal influenza vaccination.

TCRdb redid the calling of the RT-PCR reads with MiXCR, one entry per CDR3 protein. Of just under 250,000 distinct CDR3 sequences in the sample, less than 15% were seen once. The length of the CDR3 is 18 residues. Germline V CDR1 and CDR2: SGHDT, YYEEEE. V was pared by 1 base and J by 1 base, with 20 bases between. This clonotype was observed at least ten times. Antigen specificity is unknown. The chain joins TRBV5-6 to TRBJ2-5, with a possible D match to TRBD2 (5 bases). The specimen comprised non-naive T cells sorted from PBMCs, sampled approximately 15 days before vaccination. The sequence came from a man aged 45-65 years who received an inactivated influenza vaccine. The CDR3 here is CASSLFFSETMVQETQYF. Written as DNA, the CDR3 is TGTGCCAGCAGCTTGTTTTTTTCTGAGACTATGGTCCAAGAGACCCAGTACTTC.